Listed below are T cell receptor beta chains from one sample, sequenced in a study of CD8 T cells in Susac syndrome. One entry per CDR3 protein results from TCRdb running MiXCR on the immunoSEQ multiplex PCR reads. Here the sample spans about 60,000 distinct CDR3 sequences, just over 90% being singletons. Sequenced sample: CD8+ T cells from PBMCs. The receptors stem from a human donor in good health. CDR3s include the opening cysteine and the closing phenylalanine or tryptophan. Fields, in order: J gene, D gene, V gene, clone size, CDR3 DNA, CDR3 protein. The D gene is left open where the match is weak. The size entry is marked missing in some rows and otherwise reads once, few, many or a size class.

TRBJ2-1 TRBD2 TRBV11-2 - TGTGCCAGCGAGGTGGCTAGCGGGGGGGCCTTGGATAATGAGCAGTTCTTC CASEVASGGALDNEQFF
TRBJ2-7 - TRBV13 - TGTGCCAGCAGCCAAAGTGGCAGCTACGAGCAGTACTTC CASSQSGSYEQYF
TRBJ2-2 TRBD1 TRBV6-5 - TGTGCCAGTCGAAGACAGGGGAACACCGGGGAGCTGTTTTTT CASRRQGNTGELFF
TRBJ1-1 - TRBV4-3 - TGCGCCAGCAGCCCGGACACCTTGAGCACTGAAGCTTTCTTT CASSPDTLSTEAFF
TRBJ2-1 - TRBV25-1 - TGTGCCAGCAGTGAAGGGGGGGGGCCCGGCGAGCAGTTCTTC CASSEGGGPGEQFF
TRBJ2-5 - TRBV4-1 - TGCGCCAGCAGCCAAGGCCTAGCGCCGCAAGAGACCCAGTACTTC CASSQGLAPQETQYF
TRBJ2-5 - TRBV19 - TGTGCCAGTAGTCGGTGGGAGGGACAGAAATTCCAAGAGACCCAGTACTTC CASSRWEGQKFQETQYF
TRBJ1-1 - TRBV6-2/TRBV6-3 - TGTGCCAGCAGTTACGATGAACGACAGGTCACTGAAGCTTTCTTT CASSYDERQVTEAFF
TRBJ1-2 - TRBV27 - TGTGCCAGCAGTTTCACAGGGAATGGAGTCTATGGCTACACCTTC CASSFTGNGVYGYTF
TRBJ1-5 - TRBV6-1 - TGTGCCAGCAGTGAAAGCTTCGGGGAAAGCAATCAGCCCCAGCATTTT CASSESFGESNQPQHF
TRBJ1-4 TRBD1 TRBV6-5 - TGTGCCAGCAGTTACTTCCAGGGGGCACGGGAAAAACTGTTTTTT CASSYFQGAREKLFF
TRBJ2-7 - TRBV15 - TGTGCCACCAGCACGGGGGTGACCTACGAGCAGTACTTC CATSTGVTYEQYF
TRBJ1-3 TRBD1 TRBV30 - TGTGCCTGGAGTGTACTGCAGGGGGCGTCGGTTCCTGGAAACACCATATATTTT CAWSVLQGASVPGNTIYF
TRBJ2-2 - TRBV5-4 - TGTGCCAGCAGCTTGAAGGAGACCGGGGAGCTGTTTTTT CASSLKETGELFF
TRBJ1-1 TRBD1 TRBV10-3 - TGTGCCATCAGCTACACCGAGACAGGGGCTTTCTTT CAISYTETGAFF
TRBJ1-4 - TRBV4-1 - TGCGCCAGCAGCCAAATCACGGCAACTAATGAAAAACTGTTTTTT CASSQITATNEKLFF
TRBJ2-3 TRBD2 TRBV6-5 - TGTGCCAGCAGTTTTGGACTAGCGGGGGGTGTTAGTACGGCAGATACGCAGTATTTT CASSFGLAGGVSTADTQYF
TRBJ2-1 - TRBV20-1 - TGCAGTGTCCGGGACGGCGGATACAATGAGCAGTTCTTC CSVRDGGYNEQFF
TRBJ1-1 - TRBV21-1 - TGTGCCAGCAGCACTCCGGGTGGGGGTGAGAACACTGAAGCTTTCTTT CASSTPGGGENTEAFF
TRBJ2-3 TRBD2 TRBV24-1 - TGTGCCACCAGTGATAGACTAGCGGGTGCGAGCACAGATACGCAGTATTTT CATSDRLAGASTDTQYF
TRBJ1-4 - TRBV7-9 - TGTGCCAGCAGCTTAGCAGCTAACGAAAAACTGTTTTTT CASSLAANEKLFF
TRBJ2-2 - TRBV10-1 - TGCGCCAGCAGTGCCGGCCCCACCGGGGAGCTGTTTTTT CASSAGPTGELFF
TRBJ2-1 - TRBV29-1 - TGCAGCGTTGAATTAACCGACAATGAGCAGTTCTTC CSVELTDNEQFF
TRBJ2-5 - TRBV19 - TGTGCCAGTAGTATATCAGAGAGTGAGACCCAGTACTTC CASSISESETQYF
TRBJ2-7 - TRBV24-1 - TGTGCCACCAGTGACCGCGATGGTAGTTACTACGAGCAGTACTTC CATSDRDGSYYEQYF
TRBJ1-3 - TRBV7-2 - TGTGCCAGCAGCTCCGAGAACACCATATATTTT CASSSENTIYF
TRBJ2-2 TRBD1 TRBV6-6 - TGTGCCAGCACCCCACAGGGGGTTCAGGACACCGGGGAGCTGTTTTTT CASTPQGVQDTGELFF
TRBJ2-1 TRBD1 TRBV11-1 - TGTGCCAGCAGCCGTCCCGGGACAGGGGGGGAGCGGTTCTTC CASSRPGTGGERFF
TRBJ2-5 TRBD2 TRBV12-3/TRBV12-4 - TGTGCCAGCAAATATAGCGGGGGGAGGGGGGAGACCCAGTACTTC CASKYSGGRGETQYF
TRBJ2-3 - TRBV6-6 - TGTGCCAGCAGTTACTCGGTTCTGACAAACACAGATACGCAGTATTTT CASSYSVLTNTDTQYF
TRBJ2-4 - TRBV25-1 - TGTGCCAGCAGTGAATATCAGGGGTCCAAAAACATTCAGTACTTC CASSEYQGSKNIQYF
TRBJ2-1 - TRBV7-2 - TGTGCCAGCATTCAGGAGTCCTCAGATTCCTACAATGAGCAGTTCTTC CASIQESSDSYNEQFF
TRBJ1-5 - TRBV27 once TGTGCCAGCTCTCCGAATGAATTCAATCAGCCCCAGCATTTT CASSPNEFNQPQHF
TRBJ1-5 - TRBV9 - TGTGCCAGCTCCGGGGGGGAGGAGAATCAGCCCCAGCATTTT CASSGGEENQPQHF
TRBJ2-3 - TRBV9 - TGTGCCAGCAGCGAGGAAGGACAGCCTCCAACAGATACGCAGTATTTT CASSEEGQPPTDTQYF
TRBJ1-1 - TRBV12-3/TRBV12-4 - TGTGCCAGCATCCCCGACCTCCTTAACACTGAAGCTTTCTTT CASIPDLLNTEAFF
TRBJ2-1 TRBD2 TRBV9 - TGTGCCAGCAGCCCCCTGCACGGGGGGGCTACCAATGAGCAGTTCTTC CASSPLHGGATNEQFF
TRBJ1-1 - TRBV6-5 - TGTGCCAGCCTCGGACGGAAATTTACGGGAACTGAAGCTTTCTTT CASLGRKFTGTEAFF
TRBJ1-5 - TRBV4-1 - TGCGCCAGCAGCCAAGTGGGTTCAGAGAATCAGCCCCAGCATTTT CASSQVGSENQPQHF
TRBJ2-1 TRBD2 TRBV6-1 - TGTGCCAGCAGTGAAGTAGGGGCGGGACTAGCTGTCAATGAGCAGTTCTTC CASSEVGAGLAVNEQFF
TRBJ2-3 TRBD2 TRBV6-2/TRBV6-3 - TGTGCCAGCAGCAGGACTAGCGGGGGGCTGACAGATACGCAGTATTTT CASSRTSGGLTDTQYF
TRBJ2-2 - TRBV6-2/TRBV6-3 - TGTGCCAGCAGCCCCTGGTACACCGGGGAGCTGTTTTTT CASSPWYTGELFF
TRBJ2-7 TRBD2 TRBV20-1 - TGCAGTGCTAGAATAATGCGGGGGGTATCCTACGAGCAGTACTTC CSARIMRGVSYEQYF
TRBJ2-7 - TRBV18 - TGTGCCAGCTCACCGGGCCCCCGAGCAGAGCAGTACTTC CASSPGPRAEQYF
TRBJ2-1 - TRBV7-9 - TGTGCCAGCAACCTTAAGGGCCCGAGGGACCCAAACTACAATGAGCAGTTCTTC CASNLKGPRDPNYNEQFF
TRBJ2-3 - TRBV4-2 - TGTGCCAGCAGCCAACTGAAAGGGGGCACAGATACGCAGTATTTT CASSQLKGGTDTQYF
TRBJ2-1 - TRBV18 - TGTGCCAGCTCACCAACATTCGGACTGACCCTAGACAATGAGCAGTTCTTC CASSPTFGLTLDNEQFF
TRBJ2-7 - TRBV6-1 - TGTGCCAGCAGTGAGATCATTCAGGATCTCTACGAGCAGTACTTC CASSEIIQDLYEQYF
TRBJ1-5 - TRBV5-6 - TGTGCCAGCAGCTTCGGCACCTTAAATCAGCCCCAGCATTTT CASSFGTLNQPQHF
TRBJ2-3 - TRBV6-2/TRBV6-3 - TGTGCCAGCAGTCACCTCGAGGGACCCACAGATACGCAGTATTTT CASSHLEGPTDTQYF
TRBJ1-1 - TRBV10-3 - TGTGCCATCAGCGCTGCCGGGACTGAAGCTTTCTTT CAISAAGTEAFF
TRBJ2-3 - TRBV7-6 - TGTGCCAGCAGCTCTAACCCGGACGGCACAGATACGCAGTATTTT CASSSNPDGTDTQYF
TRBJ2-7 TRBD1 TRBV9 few TGTGCCAGCAGCCCCGGACAGGGGGACTACGAGCAGTACTTC CASSPGQGDYEQYF
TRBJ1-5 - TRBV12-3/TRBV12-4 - TGTGCCAGCAGTTTTGTGGGGCCTCAGCCCCAGCATTTT CASSFVGPQPQHF